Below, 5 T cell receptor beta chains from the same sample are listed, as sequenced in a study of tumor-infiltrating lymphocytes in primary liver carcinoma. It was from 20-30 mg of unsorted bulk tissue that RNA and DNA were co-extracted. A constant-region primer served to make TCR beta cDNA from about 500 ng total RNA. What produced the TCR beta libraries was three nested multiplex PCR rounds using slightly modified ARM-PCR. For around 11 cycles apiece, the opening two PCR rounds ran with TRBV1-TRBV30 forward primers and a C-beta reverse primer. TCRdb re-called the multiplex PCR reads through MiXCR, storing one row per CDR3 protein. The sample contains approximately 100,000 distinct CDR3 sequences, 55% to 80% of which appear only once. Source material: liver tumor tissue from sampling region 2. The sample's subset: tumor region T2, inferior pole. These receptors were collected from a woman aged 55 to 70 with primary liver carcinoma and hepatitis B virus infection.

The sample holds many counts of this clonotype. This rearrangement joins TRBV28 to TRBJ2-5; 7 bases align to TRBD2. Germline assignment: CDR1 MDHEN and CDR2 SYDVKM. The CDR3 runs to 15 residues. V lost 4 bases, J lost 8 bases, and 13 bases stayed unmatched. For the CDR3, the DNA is TGTGCCAGCAGTTCGAGCCGGACTAGTATCCGAACCCAGTACTTC. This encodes CASSSSRTSIRTQYF.

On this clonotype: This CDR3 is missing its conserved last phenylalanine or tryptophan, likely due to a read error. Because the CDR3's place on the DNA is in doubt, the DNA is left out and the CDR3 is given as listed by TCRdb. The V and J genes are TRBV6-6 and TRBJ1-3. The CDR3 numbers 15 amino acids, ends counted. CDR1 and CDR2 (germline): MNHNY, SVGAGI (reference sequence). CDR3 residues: CASSYSGSSGNTIHI.

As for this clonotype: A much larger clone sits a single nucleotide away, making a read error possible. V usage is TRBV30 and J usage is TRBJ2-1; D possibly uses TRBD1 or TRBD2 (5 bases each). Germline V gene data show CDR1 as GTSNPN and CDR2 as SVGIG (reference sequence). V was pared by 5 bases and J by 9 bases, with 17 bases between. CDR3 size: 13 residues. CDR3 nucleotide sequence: TGTGCCTGGCACCCCGGGGCCCTTGGTGAGCAGTTCTTC. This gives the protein CAWHPGALGEQFF. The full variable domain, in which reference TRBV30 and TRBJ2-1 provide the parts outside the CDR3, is SQTIHQWPATLVQPVGSPLSLECTVEGTSNPNLYWYRQAAGRGLQLLFYSVGIGQISSEVPQNLSASRPQDRQFILSSKKLLLSDSGFYLCAWHPGALGEQFFGPGTRLTVL.

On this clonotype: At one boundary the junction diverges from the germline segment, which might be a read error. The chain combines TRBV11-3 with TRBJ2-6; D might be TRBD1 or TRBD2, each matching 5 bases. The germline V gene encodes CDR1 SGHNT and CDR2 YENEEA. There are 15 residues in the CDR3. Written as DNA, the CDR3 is TGTGCCAGCAGCCTGTCAGGGCCTGGGGGCAACGTCCTGACTTTC. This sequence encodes CASSLSGPGGNVLTF.

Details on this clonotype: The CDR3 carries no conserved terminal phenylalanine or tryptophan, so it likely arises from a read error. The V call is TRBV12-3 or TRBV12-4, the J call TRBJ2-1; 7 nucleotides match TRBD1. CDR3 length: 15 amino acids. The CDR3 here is CASSPWDRNYNEQFL. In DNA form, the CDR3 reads TGTGCTAGCAGTCCCTGGGACAGAAATTACAATGAGCAGTTCCTC.